One and the same sample provided the 15 T cell receptor beta chains below, sequenced in a study of regulatory T cells in long-lasting Graves disease. In building TCR beta libraries, iRepertoire HTBI primers were used together with Arm-PCR of CDR3 regions. Each CDR3 protein gets one entry after TCRdb re-called the multiplex PCR reads with MiXCR. The sample lists about 470,000 distinct CDR3 sequences; more than 20% were seen once. The time point is: persistent/refractory GD, antithyroid drugs over 5 years with positive TRAb. The TCR library used RNA extracted from PBMCs. The sample consisted of peripheral blood mononuclear cells (PBMCs), taken when the disease was refractory, from a patient treated with antithyroid drugs. The source is a female donor with Graves disease.

The CDR3, as DNA: TGTGCCAGCAGCGCCTGGGGAGGGGGTGGAGAGACCCAGTACTTC. Translation: CASSAWGGGGETQYF. The V and J genes are TRBV9 and TRBJ2-5; weak D call: TRBD2 (7 bases). With 3 bases removed from V and 4 bases from J, the gap between germline ends came to 16 bases. The germline V gene has CDR1 SGDLS and CDR2 YYNGEE. This CDR3 contains 15 residues.

The chain recombines TRBV5-8 with TRBJ1-1; D ambiguous. The germline V and J ends were trimmed by 2 bases and 1 base, with 6 bases remaining between them. The CDR3 is 13 residues long. Germline V gene data show CDR1 as SGHTS and CDR2 as YDEGEE. CDR3 bases: TGTGCCAGCAGCTTTGAAAGGAACACTGAAGCTTTCTTT. Protein product: CASSFERNTEAFF.

This chain joins TRBV7-2 and TRBJ2-7; D is possibly TRBD2 (6 bases). The CDR3 has 15 amino acids. Germline V gene lookup returns CDR1 SGHTA and CDR2 FQGNSA. V was shortened by 4 bases and J by 6 bases, with 19 bases between the two germline ends. CDR3 nucleotides: TGTGCCAGCAGCTCGGGGACTCGGAGAAATACCGAGCAGTACTTC. It translates to CASSSGTRRNTEQYF.

This clonotype was observed at least ten times. The chain carries TRBV7-2 and TRBJ1-4; D may be TRBD1 (5 bases). The germline CDR1 and CDR2 sequences are SGHTA and FQGNSA. The germline V and J ends were trimmed by 5 bases and 7 bases, with 14 bases remaining between them. This CDR3 region has 14 residues. In DNA form, the CDR3 reads TGTGCCAGCAGCCCAACGGGACGACCTGAAAAACTGTTTTTT. It specifies CASSPTGRPEKLFF.

This clonotype has just a few counts. V and J are TRBV18 and TRBJ2-7; D not certain. CDR1 and CDR2 (germline): KGHSH, LQKENI. The V and J ends lost 5 bases and 3 bases respectively, with 8 bases between them. The CDR3 extends over 12 amino acids. CDR3 protein: CASSRNLYEQYF. For the CDR3, the DNA is TGTGCCAGCTCAAGGAACCTCTACGAGCAGTACTTC.

This clonotype was found many times. V usage is TRBV15 and J usage is TRBJ1-1, with 11 positions matching TRBD1. Germline trimming cut 2 bases from V and 7 bases from J; bases unmatched to any gene: 6. The CDR3 sequence is 15 residues long. The germline CDR1 and CDR2 sequences are LNHNV and YYDKDF (reference sequence). The DNA of the CDR3 is TGTGCCACCAGCAGATGGGACAGGGGGGGGCTTGAAGCTTTCTTT. It codes for CATSRWDRGGLEAFF. The whole variable domain, remainder taken from reference TRBV15 and TRBJ1-1, is DAMVIQNPRYQVTQFGKPVTLSCSQTLNHNVMYWYQQKSSQAPKLLFHYYDKDFNNEADTPDNFQSRRPNTSFCFLDIRSPGLGDTAMYLCATSRWDRGGLEAFFGQGTRLTVV.

V gene TRBV7-9 combines with J gene TRBJ2-5; a weak D match, TRBD1 (6 bases). This CDR3 has 14 amino acids. V gave up 5 bases and J gave up 5 bases, with 15 bases separating them. Germline CDR1 SEHNR, CDR2 FQNEAQ (reference sequence). The CDR3 sequence: CASSLLQGLETQYF. The CDR3 bases are TGTGCCAGCAGCCTTCTACAGGGTTTGGAGACCCAGTACTTC. The full variable domain, its missing parts supplied by reference TRBV7-9 and TRBJ2-5, is DTGVSQNPRHKITKRGQNVTFRCDPISEHNRLYWYRQTLGQGPEFLTYFQNEAQLEKSRLLSDRFSAERPKGSFSTLEIQRTEQGDSAMYLCASSLLQGLETQYFGPGTRLLVL.

In this sample, this clonotype turned up a few times. The genes are TRBV6-8 and TRBJ2-7, with 7 bases fitting TRBD2. With 8 bases clipped from V and 3 bases from J, the junction kept 10 bases outside the gene matches. The CDR3 runs 14 residues. CDR1 is MNHGY, CDR2 SAAAGT, per germline. The CDR3 reads CASRGRLAFYEQYF. CDR3 coding DNA: TGTGCCAGCCGAGGGAGACTAGCTTTCTACGAGCAGTACTTC.

This chain links TRBV12-3 or TRBV12-4 with TRBJ1-1, with D maybe TRBD1 (5 bases). V lost 7 bases to trimming and J lost 5 bases, with 20 bases between them. This CDR3 comprises 15 residues. The CDR3: CASIDIRDRGTEAFF. The CDR3 DNA reads TGTGCCAGCATCGACATCAGGGACCGGGGGACTGAAGCTTTCTTT.

This clonotype was counted many times. The CDR3 reads CASRPRLAGSSYEQYF. CDR3 DNA sequence: TGTGCCAGCAGGCCCCGCCTAGCGGGCTCCTCCTACGAGCAGTACTTC. The chain joins TRBV11-2 to TRBJ2-7, with 8 bases matching TRBD2. Germline CDR1 and CDR2: SGHAT and FQNNGV. The CDR3 contains 16 residues. Losses at the gene ends were 6 bases for V and 0 bases for J; bases not matched to a gene: 10.

This clonotype was picked up many times. This chain uses TRBV30 with TRBJ2-5; 9 bases are shared with TRBD2. The CDR3 extends over 14 amino acids. V was pared by 2 bases and J by 4 bases, with 5 bases of the junction left unmatched. CDR1 GTSNPN and CDR2 SVGIG come from the germline V gene (reference sequence). CDR3 amino acids: CAWSLAGGGETQYF. The CDR3, as DNA: TGTGCCTGGAGTCTGGCGGGAGGGGGAGAGACCCAGTACTTC.

In this sample, this clonotype turned up a few times. The chain joins TRBV12-5 to TRBJ2-2, with unresolved D. This CDR3 comprises 14 residues. The ends were cut back, 3 bases at V and 1 base at J, with 6 bases in the middle. Germline V gene data show CDR1 as LGHNT and CDR2 as FRNRAP. CDR3: CASGFNLNTGELFF. Here the CDR3 DNA reads TGTGCTAGTGGTTTTAACTTGAACACCGGGGAGCTGTTTTTT.

V and J are TRBV28 and TRBJ1-3; D not resolved. V lost 2 bases and J lost 4, with 12 bases in between. The CDR3 is 15 amino acids. CDR1 is MDHEN and CDR2 is SYDVKM in the germline V gene. The CDR3 DNA is TGTGCCAGCAGTTTAGGGTTAGGGCCCGGAAACACCATATATTTT. Protein: CASSLGLGPGNTIYF.

To note about this clonotype: Being one base from a much bigger clone, this may be a read error. This sequence joins TRBV18 and TRBJ2-7; tentative D call: TRBD2 (6 bases). CDR3 length equals 12 residues. CDR1 is KGHSH and CDR2 is LQKENI in the germline V gene. Trimming removed 8 bases at V and 5 bases at J, with 13 bases between. The CDR3 reads CASQRVENEQYF. DNA for the CDR3: TGTGCCAGCCAGCGGGTGGAGAACGAGCAGTACTTC.

This clonotype was seen many times. The chain has TRBV7-9 and TRBJ2-7, with 8 positions matching TRBD1. The CDR3 extends over 14 amino acids. The germline V gene encodes CDR1 SEHNR and CDR2 FQNEAQ (reference sequence). Germline trimming cut 5 bases from V and 7 bases from J; bases unmatched to any gene: 10. The CDR3, as DNA: TGTGCCAGCAGCCACGAGGACAGGGCAGGGGAGCAGTACTTC. Encoded protein: CASSHEDRAGEQYF.